This T cell receptor (beta chain) was obtained from a study of blood T cell repertoires in COVID-19. Germline V gene data show CDR1 as SGHRS and CDR2 as YFSETQ. V shed 0 bases and J 3 bases; nucleotides not matched to a gene: 2. CDR3 size: 15 residues. In the authors' workflow: Estimation of nucleated cell counts was performed using reference gene primer amplification. Generated by immunoSEQ multiplex PCR, the TCRdb table keeps only in-frame clones and is missing some. V and J calls and clone size are as listed in that table; D and trimming were resolved from the DNA. This sample carries approximately 180,000 clones, roughly 87% of them seen once, and the ten largest clones take roughly 1.5%.

The TCR comes from a woman aged 45-59 years with acute or convalescent COVID-19. The chain uses TRBV5-1 and TRBJ2-2; 7 positions match TRBD2. The sample consisted of peripheral blood. This CDR3 reads CASSLVAGDTGELFF. The CDR3 DNA reads TGCGCCAGCAGCTTGGTCGCGGGAGACACCGGGGAGCTGTTTTTT.